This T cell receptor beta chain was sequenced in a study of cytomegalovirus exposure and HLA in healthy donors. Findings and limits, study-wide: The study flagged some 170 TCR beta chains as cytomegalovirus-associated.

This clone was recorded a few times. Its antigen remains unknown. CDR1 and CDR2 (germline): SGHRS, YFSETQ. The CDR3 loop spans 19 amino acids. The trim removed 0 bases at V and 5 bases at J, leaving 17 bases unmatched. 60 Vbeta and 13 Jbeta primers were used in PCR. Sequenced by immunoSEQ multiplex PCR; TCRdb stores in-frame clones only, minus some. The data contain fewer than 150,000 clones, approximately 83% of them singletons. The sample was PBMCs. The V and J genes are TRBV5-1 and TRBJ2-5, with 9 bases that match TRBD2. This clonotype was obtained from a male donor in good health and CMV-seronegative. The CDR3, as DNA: TGCGCCAGCAGCTTGGGGCGGGGCTTAGCGGGAGAAGTTTCGGAGACCCAGTACTTC. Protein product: CASSLGRGLAGEVSETQYF.